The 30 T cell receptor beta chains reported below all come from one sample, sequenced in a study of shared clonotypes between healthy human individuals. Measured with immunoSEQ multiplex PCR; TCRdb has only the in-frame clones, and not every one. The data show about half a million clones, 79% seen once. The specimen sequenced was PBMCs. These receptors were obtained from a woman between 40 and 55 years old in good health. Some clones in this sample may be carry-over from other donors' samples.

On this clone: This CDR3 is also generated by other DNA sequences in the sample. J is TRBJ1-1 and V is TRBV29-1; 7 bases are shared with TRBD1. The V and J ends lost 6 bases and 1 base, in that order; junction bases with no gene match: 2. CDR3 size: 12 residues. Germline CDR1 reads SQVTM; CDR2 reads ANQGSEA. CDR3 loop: CSVGQANTEAFF. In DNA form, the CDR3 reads TGCAGCGTCGGACAGGCGAACACTGAAGCTTTCTTT. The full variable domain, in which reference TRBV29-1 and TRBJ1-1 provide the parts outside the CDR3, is SAVISQKPSRDICQRGTSLTIQCQVDSQVTMMFWYRQQPGQSLTLIATANQGSEATYESGFVIDKFPISRPNLTFSTLTVSNMSPEDSSIYLCSVGQANTEAFFGQGTRLTVV.

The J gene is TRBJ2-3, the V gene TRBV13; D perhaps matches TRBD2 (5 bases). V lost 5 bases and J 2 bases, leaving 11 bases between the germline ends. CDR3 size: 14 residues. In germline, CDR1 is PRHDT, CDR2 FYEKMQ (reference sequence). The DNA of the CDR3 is TGTGCCAGCAGCCTCGGACTCAACACAGATACGCAGTATTTT. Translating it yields CASSLGLNTDTQYF.

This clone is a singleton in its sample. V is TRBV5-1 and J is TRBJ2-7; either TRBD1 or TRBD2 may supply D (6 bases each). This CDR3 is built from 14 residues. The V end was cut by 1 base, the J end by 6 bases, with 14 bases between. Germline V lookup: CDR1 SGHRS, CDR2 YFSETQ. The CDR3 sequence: CASSLRGVGGEQYF. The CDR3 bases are TGCGCCAGCAGCTTGAGGGGGGTTGGAGGCGAGCAGTACTTC.

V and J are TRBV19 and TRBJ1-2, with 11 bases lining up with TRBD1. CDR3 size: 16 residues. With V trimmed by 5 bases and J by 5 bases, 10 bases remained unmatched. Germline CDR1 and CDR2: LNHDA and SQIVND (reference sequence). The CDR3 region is CASSPGTGGYTYGYTF. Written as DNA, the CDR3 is TGTGCCAGTAGTCCCGGGACAGGGGGATATACGTATGGCTACACCTTC.

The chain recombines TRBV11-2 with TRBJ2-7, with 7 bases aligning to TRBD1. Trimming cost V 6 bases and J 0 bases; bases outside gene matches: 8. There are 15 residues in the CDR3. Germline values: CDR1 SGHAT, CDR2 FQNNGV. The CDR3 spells CASSPWDSYSYEQYF. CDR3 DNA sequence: TGTGCCAGCAGTCCCTGGGACAGCTACTCCTACGAGCAGTACTTC.

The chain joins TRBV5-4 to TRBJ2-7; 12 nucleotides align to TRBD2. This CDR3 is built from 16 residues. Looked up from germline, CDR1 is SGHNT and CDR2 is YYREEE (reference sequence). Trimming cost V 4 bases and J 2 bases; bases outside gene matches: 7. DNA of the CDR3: TGTGCCAGCAGCCGAGGGACTAGCGGGTACCCCTACGAGCAGTACTTC. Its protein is CASSRGTSGYPYEQYF.

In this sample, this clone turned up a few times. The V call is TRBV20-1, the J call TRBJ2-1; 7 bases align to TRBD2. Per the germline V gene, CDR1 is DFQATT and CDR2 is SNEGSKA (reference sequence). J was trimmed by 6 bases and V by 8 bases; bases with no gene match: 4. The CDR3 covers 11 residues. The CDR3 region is CSPRGSNEQFF. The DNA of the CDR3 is TGCAGTCCCCGCGGGAGCAATGAGCAGTTCTTC.

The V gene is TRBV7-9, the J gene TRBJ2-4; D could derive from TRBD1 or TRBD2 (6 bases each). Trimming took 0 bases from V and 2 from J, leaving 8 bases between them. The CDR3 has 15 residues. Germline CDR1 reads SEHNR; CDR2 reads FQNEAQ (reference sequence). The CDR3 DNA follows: TGTGCCAGCAGCTTAGCGCGGGACACCAAAAACATTCAGTACTTC. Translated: CASSLARDTKNIQYF.

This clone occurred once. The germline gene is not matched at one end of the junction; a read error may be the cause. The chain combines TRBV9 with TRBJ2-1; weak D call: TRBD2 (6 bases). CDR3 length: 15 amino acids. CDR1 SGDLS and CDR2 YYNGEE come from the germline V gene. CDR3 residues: CASSPTHGAEVQRVF. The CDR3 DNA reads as TGTGCCAGCAGCCCAACCCACGGTGCGGAGGTTCAGCGGGTCTTC.

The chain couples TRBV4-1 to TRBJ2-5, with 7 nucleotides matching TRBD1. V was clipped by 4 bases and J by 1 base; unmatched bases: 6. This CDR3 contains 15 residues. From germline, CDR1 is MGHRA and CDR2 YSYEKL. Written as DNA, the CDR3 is TGCGCCAGCAGCCGACTGGACAGGCCCCAAGAGACCCAGTACTTC. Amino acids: CASSRLDRPQETQYF.

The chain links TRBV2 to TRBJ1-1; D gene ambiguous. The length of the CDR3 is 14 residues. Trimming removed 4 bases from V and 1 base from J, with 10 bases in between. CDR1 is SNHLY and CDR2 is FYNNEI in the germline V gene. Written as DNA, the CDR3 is TGTGCCAGCAGTGGGTGGGGATCGAACACTGAAGCTTTCTTT. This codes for CASSGWGSNTEAFF.

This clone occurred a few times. The chain's CDR3 is CASRDRGHETQYF. The DNA of the CDR3 is TGTGCCAGTCGGGACAGGGGGCATGAGACCCAGTACTTC. The chain joins TRBV19 to TRBJ2-5, with 12 nucleotides matching TRBD1. The CDR3 sequence is 13 residues long. CDR1 is LNHDA and CDR2 is SQIVND in the germline V gene (reference sequence). The J segment lost 5 bases and the V segment lost 8 bases, leaving 3 bases of the junction unmatched.

The DNA of the CDR3 is TGCGCCAGCAGCCAAACCTCGGGACTAGCGGATTCCTACGAGCAGTACTTC. The encoded protein is CASSQTSGLADSYEQYF. V is TRBV4-1 and J is TRBJ2-7; 11 nucleotides line up with TRBD2. Looked up from germline, CDR1 is MGHRA and CDR2 is YSYEKL. CDR3 length equals 17 residues. The V and J ends lost 2 bases and 1 base, in that order; junction bases with no gene match: 7.

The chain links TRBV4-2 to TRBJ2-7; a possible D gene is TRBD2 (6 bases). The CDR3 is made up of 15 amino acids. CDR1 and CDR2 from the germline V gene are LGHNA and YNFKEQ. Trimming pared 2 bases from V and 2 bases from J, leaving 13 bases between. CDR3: CASSQRGVGTYEQYF. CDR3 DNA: TGTGCCAGCAGCCAACGCGGGGTAGGGACCTACGAGCAGTACTTC.

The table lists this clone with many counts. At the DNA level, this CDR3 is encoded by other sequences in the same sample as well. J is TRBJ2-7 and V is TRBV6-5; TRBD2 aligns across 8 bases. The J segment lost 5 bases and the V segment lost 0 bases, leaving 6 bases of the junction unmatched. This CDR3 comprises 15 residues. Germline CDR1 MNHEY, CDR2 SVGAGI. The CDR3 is CASSYSAGGSDEQYF. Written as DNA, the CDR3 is TGTGCCAGCAGTTACTCTGCGGGAGGTTCGGACGAGCAGTACTTC.

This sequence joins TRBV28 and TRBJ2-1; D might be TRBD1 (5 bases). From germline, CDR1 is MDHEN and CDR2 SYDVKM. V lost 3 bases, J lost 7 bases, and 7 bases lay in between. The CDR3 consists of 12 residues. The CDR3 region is CASSLPGNEQFF. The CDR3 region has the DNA TGTGCCAGCAGTTTGCCAGGGAATGAGCAGTTCTTC.

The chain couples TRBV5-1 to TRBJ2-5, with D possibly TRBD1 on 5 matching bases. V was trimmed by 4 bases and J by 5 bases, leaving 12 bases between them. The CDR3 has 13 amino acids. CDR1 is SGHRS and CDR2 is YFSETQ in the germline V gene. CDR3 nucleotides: TGCGCCAGCAGCGGCCTCTCAGGGGAGACCCAGTACTTC. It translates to CASSGLSGETQYF.

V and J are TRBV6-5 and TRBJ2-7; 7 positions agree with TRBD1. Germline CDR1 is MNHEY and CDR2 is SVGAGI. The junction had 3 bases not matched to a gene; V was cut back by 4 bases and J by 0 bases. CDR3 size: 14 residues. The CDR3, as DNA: TGTGCCAGCAGTTGGGACAGTGCCTCCTACGAGCAGTACTTC. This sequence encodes CASSWDSASYEQYF.

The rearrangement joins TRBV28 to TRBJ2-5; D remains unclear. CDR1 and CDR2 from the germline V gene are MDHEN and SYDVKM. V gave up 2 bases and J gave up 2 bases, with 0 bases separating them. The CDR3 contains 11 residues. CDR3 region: CASSLQETQYF. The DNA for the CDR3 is TGTGCCAGCAGTTTACAAGAGACCCAGTACTTC.

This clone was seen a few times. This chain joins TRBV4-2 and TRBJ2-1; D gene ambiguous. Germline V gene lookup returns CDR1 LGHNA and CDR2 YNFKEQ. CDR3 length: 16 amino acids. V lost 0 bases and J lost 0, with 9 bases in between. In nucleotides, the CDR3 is TGTGCCAGCAGCCAAGAGAACAGTGCCTCCTACAATGAGCAGTTCTTC. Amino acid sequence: CASSQENSASYNEQFF.

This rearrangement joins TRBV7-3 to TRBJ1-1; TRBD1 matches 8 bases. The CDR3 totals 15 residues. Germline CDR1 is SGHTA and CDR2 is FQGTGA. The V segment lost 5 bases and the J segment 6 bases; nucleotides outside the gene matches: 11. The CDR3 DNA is TGTGCCAGCAGCGGAGGACAGGGTGGGGGACCTGAAGCTTTCTTT. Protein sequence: CASSGGQGGGPEAFF.

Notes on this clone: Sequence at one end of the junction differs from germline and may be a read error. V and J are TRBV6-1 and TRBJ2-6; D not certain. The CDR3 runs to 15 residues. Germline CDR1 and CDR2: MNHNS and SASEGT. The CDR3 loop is CASREANSGANVLTF. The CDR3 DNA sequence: TGTGCCAGCAGGGAAGCGAACTCTGGGGCCAACGTCCTGACTTTC.

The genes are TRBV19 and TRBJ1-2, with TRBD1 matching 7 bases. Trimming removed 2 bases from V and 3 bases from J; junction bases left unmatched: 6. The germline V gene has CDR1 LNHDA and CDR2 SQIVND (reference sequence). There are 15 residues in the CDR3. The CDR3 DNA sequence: TGTGCCAGTAGTATATGGGAAGGGGGCGACTATGGCTACACCTTC. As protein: CASSIWEGGDYGYTF.

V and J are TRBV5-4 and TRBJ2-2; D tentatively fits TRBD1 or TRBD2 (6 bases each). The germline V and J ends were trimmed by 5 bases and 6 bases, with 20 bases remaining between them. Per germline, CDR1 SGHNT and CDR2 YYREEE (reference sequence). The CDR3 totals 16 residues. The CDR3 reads CASSTGQTRGSGELFF. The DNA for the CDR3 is TGTGCCAGCAGTACCGGACAGACCCGGGGGTCCGGGGAGCTGTTTTTT.

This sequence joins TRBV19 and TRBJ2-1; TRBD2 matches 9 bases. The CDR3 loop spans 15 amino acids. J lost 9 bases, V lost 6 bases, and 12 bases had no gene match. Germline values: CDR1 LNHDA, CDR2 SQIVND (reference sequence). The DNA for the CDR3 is TGTGCCAGTAGCGACATCGGGGCGGGAGGGGGTGAGCAGTTCTTC. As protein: CASSDIGAGGGEQFF. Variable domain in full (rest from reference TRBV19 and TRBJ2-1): DGGITQSPKYLFRKEGQNVTLSCEQNLNHDAMYWYRQDPGQGLRLIYYSQIVNDFQKGDIAEGYSVSREKKESFPLTVTSAQKNPTAFYLCASSDIGAGGGEQFFGPGTRLTVL.

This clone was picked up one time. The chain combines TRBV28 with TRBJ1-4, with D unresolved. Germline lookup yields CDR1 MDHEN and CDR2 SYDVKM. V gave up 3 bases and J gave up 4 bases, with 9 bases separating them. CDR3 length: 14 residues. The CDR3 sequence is CASSFFSHNEKLFF. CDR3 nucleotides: TGTGCCAGCAGTTTCTTTTCGCATAATGAAAAACTGTTTTTT.

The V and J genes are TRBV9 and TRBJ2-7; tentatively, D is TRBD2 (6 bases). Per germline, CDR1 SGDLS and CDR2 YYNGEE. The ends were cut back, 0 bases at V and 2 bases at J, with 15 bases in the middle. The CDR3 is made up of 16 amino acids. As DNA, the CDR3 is TGTGCCAGCAGCGTAGCTACGAGCGGGCAGACCTACGAGCAGTACTTC. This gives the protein CASSVATSGQTYEQYF.

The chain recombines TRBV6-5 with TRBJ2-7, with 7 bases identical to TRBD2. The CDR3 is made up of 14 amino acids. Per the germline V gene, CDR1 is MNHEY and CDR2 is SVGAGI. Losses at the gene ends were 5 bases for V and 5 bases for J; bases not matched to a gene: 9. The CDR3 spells CASSRVGGYHEQYF. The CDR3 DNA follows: TGTGCCAGCAGTCGTGTCGGGGGGTACCACGAGCAGTACTTC.

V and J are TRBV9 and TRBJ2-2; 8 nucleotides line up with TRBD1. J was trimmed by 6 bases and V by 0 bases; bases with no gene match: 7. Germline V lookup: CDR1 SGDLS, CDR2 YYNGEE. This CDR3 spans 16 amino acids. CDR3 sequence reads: CASSVGGQGFPGELFF. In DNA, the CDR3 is TGTGCCAGCAGCGTAGGTGGACAGGGCTTCCCCGGGGAGCTGTTTTTT.

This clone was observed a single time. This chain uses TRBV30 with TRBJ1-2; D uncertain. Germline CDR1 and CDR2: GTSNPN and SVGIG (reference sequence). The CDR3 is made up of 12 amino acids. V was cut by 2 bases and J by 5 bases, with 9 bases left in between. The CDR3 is CAWSPGYYGYTF. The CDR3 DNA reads TGTGCCTGGAGTCCGGGGTATTATGGCTACACCTTC.